These 18 T cell receptor beta chains originate from one sample sequenced in a study of blood T cell repertoires in COVID-19. Using immunoSEQ multiplex PCR, the repertoire was profiled, and TCRdb retains in-frame clones only, with some absent. The sample yields 150,000 to 200,000 clones, roughly 88% seen once. Sequenced input: PBMCs or T cells enriched from blood (not recorded which). The source of these receptors is a young woman who had recovered from COVID-19.

The genes are TRBV7-2 and TRBJ1-2; no reliable D call. The V end was cut by 5 bases, the J end by 2 bases, with 9 bases between. The CDR3 is made up of 13 amino acids. CDR1 is SGHTA, CDR2 FQGNSA, per germline. The CDR3 bases are TGTGCCAGCAGCGCAGTGCCCAACTATGGCTACACCTTC. The encoded protein is CASSAVPNYGYTF.

The chain recombines TRBV27 with TRBJ1-5; TRBD1 aligns across 8 bases. Trimming cost V 1 base and J 5 bases; bases outside gene matches: 19. This CDR3 is 20 amino acids long. The germline V gene encodes CDR1 MNHEY and CDR2 SMNVEV (reference sequence). The CDR3 DNA reads TGTGCCAGCAGTTTATATCAGGGGGCAGGTCCTAACTTGGGGGATCAGCCCCAGCATTTT. Its protein is CASSLYQGAGPNLGDQPQHF.

The chain links TRBV19 to TRBJ2-1; D remains unclear. In germline, CDR1 is LNHDA, CDR2 SQIVND (reference sequence). This CDR3 contains 16 residues. V lost 6 bases, J lost 5 bases, and 20 bases lay in between. Written as DNA, the CDR3 is TGTGCCAGTAGGCCGCCTGGAGAGGCCTTTCACAATGAGCAGTTCTTC. Translating gives CASRPPGEAFHNEQFF.

The V call is TRBV5-1, the J call TRBJ2-1; 8 bases align to TRBD1. The CDR3 covers 15 residues. Germline CDR1 SGHRS, CDR2 YFSETQ. V gave up 4 bases and J gave up 1 base; unmatched junction bases: 4. The CDR3 sequence is CASSARQGSYNEQFF. CDR3 bases: TGCGCCAGCAGCGCCAGACAGGGGTCCTACAATGAGCAGTTCTTC.

This chain uses TRBV6-4 with TRBJ1-1; 8 bases map to TRBD1. Germline CDR1 MRHNA, CDR2 SNTAGT. This CDR3 region has 14 residues. V dropped 6 bases and J dropped 1; count of bases not matched to a gene: 4. The CDR3: CASSPDRGNTEAFF. The CDR3 nucleotides are TGTGCCAGCAGCCCAGACAGGGGGAACACTGAAGCTTTCTTT.

This chain joins TRBV7-9 and TRBJ2-7; TRBD1 matches at 8 bases. After removal of 1 base from V and 6 bases from J, the junction contained 8 bases not matched to a gene. The CDR3 is 15 residues long. Germline values: CDR1 SEHNR, CDR2 FQNEAQ (reference sequence). CDR3 in amino acids: CASSLEQGAIGEQYF. The CDR3 DNA reads as TGTGCCAGCAGCTTAGAGCAGGGGGCGATCGGCGAGCAGTACTTC. Looking up the rest from reference TRBV7-9 and TRBJ2-7 gives the full variable domain: DTGVSQNPRHKITKRGQNVTFRCDPISEHNRLYWYRQTLGQGPEFLTYFQNEAQLEKSRLLSDRFSAERPKGSFSTLEIQRTEQGDSAMYLCASSLEQGAIGEQYFGPGTRLTVT.

As for this clone: Other DNA sequences in the sample encode the same CDR3. CDR3 coding DNA: TGTGCCAGCAGGGGTTCCGGTTCGGGGTGGGCAGATACGCAGTATTTT. This encodes CASRGSGSGWADTQYF. The rearrangement joins TRBV2 to TRBJ2-3, with a weak D call TRBD2 (5 bases). Trimming pared 6 bases from V and 4 bases from J, leaving 20 bases between. The CDR3 is 16 amino acids. From germline, CDR1 is SNHLY and CDR2 FYNNEI. Based on the CDR3 plus reference TRBV2 and TRBJ2-3, the full variable domain is EPEVTQTPSHQVTQMGQEVILRCVPISNHLYFYWYRQILGQKVEFLVSFYNNEISEKSEIFDDQFSVERPDGSNFTLKIRSTKLEDSAMYFCASRGSGSGWADTQYFGPGTRLTVL.

The rearrangement joins TRBV27 to TRBJ1-2; tentatively, D is TRBD1 (6 bases). From germline, CDR1 is MNHEY and CDR2 SMNVEV (reference sequence). The germline V and J ends were trimmed by 2 bases and 4 bases, with 14 bases remaining between them. The CDR3 is made up of 15 amino acids. CDR3 sequence (DNA): TGTGCCAGCAGTTTAGTTTACGGGACAAGCTATGGCTACACCTTC. Amino acids: CASSLVYGTSYGYTF.

This sequence joins TRBV18 and TRBJ1-1; TRBD1 might be the D (5 bases). The CDR3 contains 14 residues. Germline-derived CDR1 and CDR2 are KGHSH and LQKENI. V was shortened by 3 bases and J by 7 bases, with 15 bases between the two germline ends. For the CDR3, the DNA is TGTGCCAGCTCACCTGCCGGACATAGGGGTGAAGCTTTCTTT. Translation gives CASSPAGHRGEAFF.

The chain is built from TRBV24-1 and TRBJ2-1, with 7 bases identical to TRBD1. Germline loops: CDR1 KGHDR, CDR2 SFDVKD. The CDR3 has 14 residues. The ends lost 4 bases at V and 5 bases at J; junction bases unmatched: 4. The CDR3 DNA sequence: TGTGCCACCAGTGAACAGGGGTCGCACAATGAGCAGTTCTTC. It codes for CATSEQGSHNEQFF.

The chain joins TRBV5-4 to TRBJ1-1, with TRBD1 as a possible D gene (5 bases). There are 14 residues in the CDR3. The germline V gene has CDR1 SGHNT and CDR2 YYREEE (reference sequence). V was trimmed by 0 bases and J by 0 bases, leaving 6 bases between them. In nucleotides, the CDR3 is TGTGCCAGCAGCTTGGCCAGGGTGAACACTGAAGCTTTCTTT. Protein product: CASSLARVNTEAFF.

This clone was picked up a small number of times. This chain uses TRBV7-9 with TRBJ2-3; D not certain. The V end lost 3 bases, the J end lost 0 bases, and 4 bases lay between the germline ends. The CDR3 length is 13 residues. Germline V gene sequence: CDR1 SEHNR, CDR2 FQNEAQ (reference sequence). The CDR3 DNA reads TGTGCCAGCAGCTTCCATAGCACAGATACGCAGTATTTT. Its protein product is CASSFHSTDTQYF.

The chain uses TRBV6-2 or TRBV6-3 and TRBJ1-1; D gene ambiguous. There are 16 residues in the CDR3. The V end lost 1 base, the J end lost 3 bases, and 15 bases lay between the germline ends. Germline CDR1 reads MNHEY; CDR2 reads SVGEGT. The CDR3 here is CASSYLGRSTDTEAFF. The CDR3 coding sequence is TGTGCCAGCAGTTACTTGGGCAGGTCGACGGACACTGAAGCTTTCTTT.

This chain joins TRBV11-2 and TRBJ2-5, with D perhaps matching TRBD1 (6 bases). Per germline, CDR1 SGHAT and CDR2 FQNNGV. This CDR3 contains 15 residues. Trimming removed 1 base from V and 9 bases from J, with 18 bases in between. CDR3 in DNA: TGTGCCAGCAGCTTAGGGGCAGGCTCAAAGGGGGCCCAGTACTTC. It translates to CASSLGAGSKGAQYF.

There are a few counts of this clone. The chain links TRBV3-1 (or the pseudogene TRBV3-2) to TRBJ1-2; 7 positions match TRBD1. CDR3 length: 15 residues. V shed 3 bases, J shed 7 bases, and the junction held 11 bases outside the gene matches. The germline gives CDR1 LGHDT, CDR2 YNNKEL (reference sequence). The CDR3 DNA follows: TGTGCCAGCAGCCAGGGACTTGACAGGGCCAGTGGCTACACCTTC. It specifies CASSQGLDRASGYTF.

V usage is TRBV4-2 and J usage is TRBJ2-3; 8 bases match TRBD2. With 0 bases clipped from V and 3 bases from J, the junction kept 14 bases outside the gene matches. CDR3 length: 19 residues. Germline V gives CDR1 LGHNA, CDR2 YNFKEQ. The CDR3 DNA sequence: TGTGCCAGCAGCCAAGAAGCGGGGGCACCGTCTGGGTCAACAGATACGCAGTATTTT. As protein: CASSQEAGAPSGSTDTQYF.

This clone was detected only a few times. This rearrangement joins TRBV7-2 to TRBJ2-3, with D maybe TRBD2 (7 bases). Looked up from germline, CDR1 is SGHTA and CDR2 is FQGNSA. V was trimmed by 4 bases and J by 2 bases, leaving 16 bases between them. The CDR3 is made up of 16 amino acids. CDR3 nucleotides: TGTGCCAGCAGCTCGGCTGGGGGGGCCCCCACAGATACGCAGTATTTT. It yields the protein CASSSAGGAPTDTQYF.

The chain carries TRBV9 and TRBJ2-1; 9 bases are a match to TRBD2. CDR3 length: 16 amino acids. Germline V gene sequence: CDR1 SGDLS, CDR2 YYNGEE. V shed 6 bases and J 0 bases; nucleotides not matched to a gene: 7. The CDR3 here is CASTPGLATSYNEQFF. CDR3 coding DNA: TGTGCCAGCACCCCGGGACTAGCTACCTCCTACAATGAGCAGTTCTTC. Variable domain in full (rest from reference TRBV9 and TRBJ2-1): DSGVTQTPKHLITATGQRVTLRCSPRSGDLSVYWYQQSLDQGLQFLIQYYNGEERAKGNILERFSAQQFPDLHSELNLSSLELGDSALYFCASTPGLATSYNEQFFGPGTRLTVL.